A single sample is the source of the 8 T cell receptor beta chains below, sequenced in a study of cytomegalovirus exposure and HLA in healthy donors. The study ran its PCR with 60 Vbeta and 13 Jbeta primers. Profiled with immunoSEQ multiplex PCR; TCRdb holds only in-frame clones, not every one. Of about 77,000 clones listed, 60% to 85% are singletons. The specimen was PBMCs. Source of these receptors: a man aged 35-49 years in good health and CMV-seronegative.

This chain links TRBV28 with TRBJ1-2; TRBD1 is a possible D gene (5 bases). Trimming stripped 6 bases from V and 2 bases from J, with 10 bases between. The length of the CDR3 is 13 residues. The germline CDR1 and CDR2 sequences are MDHEN and SYDVKM. The chain's CDR3 is CASRPRQNYGYTF. The DNA of the CDR3 is TGTGCCAGCAGACCCAGACAGAACTATGGCTACACCTTC.

J is TRBJ1-1 and V is TRBV2; 8 nucleotides match TRBD1. J lost 5 bases, V lost 5 bases, and 7 bases had no gene match. The CDR3 length is 14 residues. CDR1 is SNHLY and CDR2 is FYNNEI in the germline V gene. The CDR3: CASSSRTGRTEAFF. CDR3 bases: TGTGCCAGCAGTTCCCGGACAGGGAGGACTGAAGCTTTCTTT. Looking up the rest from reference TRBV2 and TRBJ1-1 gives the full variable domain: EPEVTQTPSHQVTQMGQEVILRCVPISNHLYFYWYRQILGQKVEFLVSFYNNEISEKSEIFDDQFSVERPDGSNFTLKIRSTKLEDSAMYFCASSSRTGRTEAFFGQGTRLTVV.

The chain links TRBV9 to TRBJ1-2; TRBD1 is a possible D gene (6 bases). The CDR3 is made up of 15 amino acids. Germline assignment: CDR1 SGDLS and CDR2 YYNGEE. V lost 0 bases to trimming and J lost 0 bases, with 9 bases between them. CDR3 loop: CASSVDGQPNYGYTF. In DNA form, the CDR3 reads TGTGCCAGCAGCGTAGACGGACAGCCTAACTATGGCTACACCTTC.

The chain is built from TRBV10-1 and TRBJ1-1, with D unresolved. The CDR3 consists of 14 residues. From germline, CDR1 is WNHNN and CDR2 SYGVQD (reference sequence). Between the trimmed V and J ends, which lost 5 bases and 5 bases, there was a span of 15 bases. The CDR3 loop is CASSRDTRETEAFF. The CDR3 DNA reads as TGCGCCAGCAGTCGAGACACCCGAGAGACTGAAGCTTTCTTT.

This chain links TRBV5-6 with TRBJ2-1; 10 positions agree with TRBD2. Germline trimming cut 0 bases from V and 8 bases from J; bases unmatched to any gene: 11. Germline values: CDR1 SGHDT, CDR2 YYEEEE. CDR3 length: 17 amino acids. The CDR3 coding sequence is TGTGCCAGCAGCTTGGCCCATTCAGCGGGAGGGCCCCATGAGCAGTTCTTC. Translated, it gives CASSLAHSAGGPHEQFF. Full variable domain (outside the CDR3, taken from reference TRBV5-6 and TRBJ2-1): DAGVTQSPTHLIKTRGQQVTLRCSPKSGHDTVSWYQQALGQGPQFIFQYYEEEERQRGNFPDRFSGHQFPNYSSELNVNALLLGDSALYLCASSLAHSAGGPHEQFFGPGTRLTVL.

V usage is TRBV9 and J usage is TRBJ1-4; tentative D call: TRBD1 (6 bases). The germline V and J ends were trimmed by 3 bases and 2 bases, with 20 bases remaining between them. Germline V lookup: CDR1 SGDLS, CDR2 YYNGEE. The CDR3 loop spans 18 amino acids. The CDR3 sequence is CASSARGRIQDTNEKLFF. Written as DNA, the CDR3 is TGTGCCAGCAGCGCGCGGGGGCGGATACAAGACACTAATGAAAAACTGTTTTTT.

In DNA, the CDR3 is TGTGCCAGCAGCTTAGGAGCAGGGGGCTCGAACACTGAAGCTTTCTTT. This translates into CASSLGAGGSNTEAFF. The chain combines TRBV7-6 with TRBJ1-1; 8 bases align to TRBD1. The CDR3 covers 16 residues. J gave up 1 base and V 1 base, and 5 bases lay outside the gene matches. Germline values: CDR1 SGHVS, CDR2 FNYEAQ. The full variable domain, in which reference TRBV7-6 and TRBJ1-1 provide the parts outside the CDR3, is GAGVSQSPRYKVTKRGQDVALRCDPISGHVSLYWYRQALGQGPEFLTYFNYEAQQDKSGLPNDRFSAERPEGSISTLTIQRTEQRDSAMYRCASSLGAGGSNTEAFFGQGTRLTVV.

V is TRBV5-4 and J is TRBJ2-7, with 11 bases identical to TRBD1. The CDR3 loop spans 14 amino acids. From germline, CDR1 is SGHNT and CDR2 YYREEE (reference sequence). Trimming took 4 bases from V and 6 from J; bases not matched to a gene: 6. CDR3 sequence reads: CASSPDRGLFEQYF. CDR3 nucleotides: TGTGCCAGCAGCCCGGACAGGGGGCTGTTCGAGCAGTACTTC. The full variable domain, rest sourced from reference TRBV5-4 and TRBJ2-7, is ETGVTQSPTHLIKTRGQQVTLRCSSQSGHNTVSWYQQALGQGPQFIFQYYREEENGRGNFPPRFSGLQFPNYSSELNVNALELDDSALYLCASSPDRGLFEQYFGPGTRLTVT.